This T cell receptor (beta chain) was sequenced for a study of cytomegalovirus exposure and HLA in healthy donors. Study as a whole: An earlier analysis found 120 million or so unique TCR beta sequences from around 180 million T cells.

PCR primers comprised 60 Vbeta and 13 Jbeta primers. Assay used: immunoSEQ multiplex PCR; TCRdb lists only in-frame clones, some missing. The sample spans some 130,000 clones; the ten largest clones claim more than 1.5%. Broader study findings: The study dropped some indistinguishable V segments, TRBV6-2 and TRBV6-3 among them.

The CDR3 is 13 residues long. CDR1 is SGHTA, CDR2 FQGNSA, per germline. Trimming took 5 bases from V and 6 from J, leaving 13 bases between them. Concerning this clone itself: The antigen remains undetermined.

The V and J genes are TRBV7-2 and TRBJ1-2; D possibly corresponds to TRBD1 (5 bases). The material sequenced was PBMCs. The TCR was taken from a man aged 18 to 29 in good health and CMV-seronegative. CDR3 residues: CASSRDRVDGYTF. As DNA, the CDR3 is TGTGCCAGCAGCCGCGACAGAGTCGATGGCTACACCTTC.